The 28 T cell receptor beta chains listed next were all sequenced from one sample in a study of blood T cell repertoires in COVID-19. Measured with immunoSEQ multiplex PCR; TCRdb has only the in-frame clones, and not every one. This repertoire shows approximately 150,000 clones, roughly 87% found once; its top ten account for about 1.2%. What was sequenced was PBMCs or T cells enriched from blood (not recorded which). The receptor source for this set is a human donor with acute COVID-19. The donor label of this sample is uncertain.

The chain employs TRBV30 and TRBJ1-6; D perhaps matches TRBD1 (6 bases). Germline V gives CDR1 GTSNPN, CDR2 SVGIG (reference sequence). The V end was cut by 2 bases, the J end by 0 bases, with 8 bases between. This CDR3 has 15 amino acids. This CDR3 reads CAWSRGSSYNSPLHF. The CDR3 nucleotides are TGTGCCTGGAGTAGGGGGAGCTCCTATAATTCACCCCTCCACTTT.

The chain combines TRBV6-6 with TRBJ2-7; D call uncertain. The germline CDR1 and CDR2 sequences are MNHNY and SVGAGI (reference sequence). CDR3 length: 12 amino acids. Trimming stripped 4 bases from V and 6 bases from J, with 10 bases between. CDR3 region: CASSSFIPEQYF. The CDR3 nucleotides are TGTGCCAGCAGTTCGTTTATTCCCGAGCAGTACTTC.

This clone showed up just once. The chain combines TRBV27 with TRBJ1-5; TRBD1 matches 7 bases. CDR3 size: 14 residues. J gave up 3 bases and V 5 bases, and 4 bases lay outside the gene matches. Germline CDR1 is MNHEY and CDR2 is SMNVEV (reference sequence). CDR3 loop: CASSPQGNNQPQHF. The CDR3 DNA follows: TGTGCCAGCAGTCCACAGGGGAACAATCAGCCCCAGCATTTT.

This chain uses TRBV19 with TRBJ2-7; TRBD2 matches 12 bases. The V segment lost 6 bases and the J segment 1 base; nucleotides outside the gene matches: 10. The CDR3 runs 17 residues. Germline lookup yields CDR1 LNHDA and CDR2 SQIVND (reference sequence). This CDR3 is CASSKPGLAGRSYEQYF. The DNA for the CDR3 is TGTGCCAGTAGCAAGCCGGGACTAGCGGGTCGGTCCTACGAGCAGTACTTC. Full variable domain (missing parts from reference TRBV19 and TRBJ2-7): DGGITQSPKYLFRKEGQNVTLSCEQNLNHDAMYWYRQDPGQGLRLIYYSQIVNDFQKGDIAEGYSVSREKKESFPLTVTSAQKNPTAFYLCASSKPGLAGRSYEQYFGPGTRLTVT.

The chain's CDR3 is CASREGQGTSYGYTF. In DNA form, the CDR3 reads TGTGCCAGTAGGGAGGGACAGGGAACTTCCTATGGCTACACCTTC. The genes are TRBV19 and TRBJ1-2; 9 positions agree with TRBD1. This CDR3 contains 15 residues. From germline, CDR1 is LNHDA and CDR2 SQIVND (reference sequence). The V gene end was trimmed by 6 bases and the J gene end by 4 bases; junction bases not matched to a gene: 9.

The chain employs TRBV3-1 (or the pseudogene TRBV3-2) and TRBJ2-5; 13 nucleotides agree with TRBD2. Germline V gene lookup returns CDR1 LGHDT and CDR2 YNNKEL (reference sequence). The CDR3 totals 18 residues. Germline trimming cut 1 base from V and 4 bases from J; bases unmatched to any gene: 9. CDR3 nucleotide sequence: TGTGCCAGCAGCCAAGGGTTTTGGACTAGCGGGGGAAGAGAGACCCAGTACTTC. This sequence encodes CASSQGFWTSGGRETQYF.

The CDR3 DNA sequence: TGTGCCACCGCGGACAGGGGCTATGGCTACACCTTC. This codes for CATADRGYGYTF. This sequence joins TRBV2 and TRBJ1-2, with 9 bases matching TRBD1. The junction had 4 bases not matched to a gene; V was cut back by 10 bases and J by 4 bases. Germline V CDR1 and CDR2: SNHLY, FYNNEI. This CDR3 has 12 residues.

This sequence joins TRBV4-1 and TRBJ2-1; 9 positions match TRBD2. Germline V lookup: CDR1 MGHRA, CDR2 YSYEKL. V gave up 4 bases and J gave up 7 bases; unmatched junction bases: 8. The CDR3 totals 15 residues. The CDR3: CASSLGGGALNEQFF. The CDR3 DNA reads TGCGCCAGCAGCCTCGGCGGGGGGGCTTTGAATGAGCAGTTCTTC.

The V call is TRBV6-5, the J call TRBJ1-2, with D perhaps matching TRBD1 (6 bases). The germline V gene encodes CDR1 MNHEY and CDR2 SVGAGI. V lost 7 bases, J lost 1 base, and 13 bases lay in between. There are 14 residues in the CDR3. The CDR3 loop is CASTQGLGNYGYTF. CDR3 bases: TGTGCCAGCACCCAGGGGTTGGGTAACTATGGCTACACCTTC.

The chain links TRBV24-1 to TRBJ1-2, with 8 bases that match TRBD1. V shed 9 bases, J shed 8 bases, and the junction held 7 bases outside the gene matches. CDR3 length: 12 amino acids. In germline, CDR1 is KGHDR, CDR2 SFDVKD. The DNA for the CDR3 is TGTGCCACCTCGCAGGGGGCTGAAGGCTACACCTTC. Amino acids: CATSQGAEGYTF.

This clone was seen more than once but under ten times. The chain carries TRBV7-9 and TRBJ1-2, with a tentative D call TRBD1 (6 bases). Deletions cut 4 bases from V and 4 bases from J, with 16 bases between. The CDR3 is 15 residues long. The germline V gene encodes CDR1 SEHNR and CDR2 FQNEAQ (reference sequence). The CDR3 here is CASSSQEPTGYGYTF. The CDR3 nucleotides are TGTGCCAGCAGCTCTCAGGAGCCGACAGGCTATGGCTACACCTTC. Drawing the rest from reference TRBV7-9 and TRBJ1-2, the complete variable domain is DTGVSQNPRHKITKRGQNVTFRCDPISEHNRLYWYRQTLGQGPEFLTYFQNEAQLEKSRLLSDRFSAERPKGSFSTLEIQRTEQGDSAMYLCASSSQEPTGYGYTFGSGTRLTVV.

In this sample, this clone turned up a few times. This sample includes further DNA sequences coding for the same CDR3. The DNA of the CDR3 is TGTGCCAGCAGCGTAGGTTCATCCTACGAGCAGTACTTC. This codes for CASSVGSSYEQYF. This rearrangement joins TRBV9 to TRBJ2-7; unclear D gene. The CDR3 length is 13 residues. The ends were cut back, 0 bases at V and 1 base at J, with 5 bases in the middle. Germline V CDR1 and CDR2: SGDLS, YYNGEE. The whole variable domain, remainder taken from reference TRBV9 and TRBJ2-7, is DSGVTQTPKHLITATGQRVTLRCSPRSGDLSVYWYQQSLDQGLQFLIQYYNGEERAKGNILERFSAQQFPDLHSELNLSSLELGDSALYFCASSVGSSYEQYFGPGTRLTVT.

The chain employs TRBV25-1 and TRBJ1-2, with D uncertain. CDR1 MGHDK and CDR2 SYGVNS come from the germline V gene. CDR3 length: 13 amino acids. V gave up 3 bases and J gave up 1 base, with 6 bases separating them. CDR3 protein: CASSEHSNYGYTF. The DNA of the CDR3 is TGTGCCAGCAGTGAGCACAGTAACTATGGCTACACCTTC.

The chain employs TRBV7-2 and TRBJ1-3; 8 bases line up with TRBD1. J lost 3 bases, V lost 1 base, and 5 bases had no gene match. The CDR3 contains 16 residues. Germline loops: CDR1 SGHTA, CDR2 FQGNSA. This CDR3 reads CASSLGAGGLGNTIYF. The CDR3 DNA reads TGTGCCAGCAGCTTAGGGGCAGGGGGCCTTGGAAACACCATATATTTT. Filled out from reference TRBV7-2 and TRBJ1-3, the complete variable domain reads GAGVSQSPSNKVTEKGKDVELRCDPISGHTALYWYRQSLGQGLEFLIYFQGNSAPDKSGLPSDRFSAERTGGSVSTLTIQRTQQEDSAVYLCASSLGAGGLGNTIYFGEGSWLTVV.

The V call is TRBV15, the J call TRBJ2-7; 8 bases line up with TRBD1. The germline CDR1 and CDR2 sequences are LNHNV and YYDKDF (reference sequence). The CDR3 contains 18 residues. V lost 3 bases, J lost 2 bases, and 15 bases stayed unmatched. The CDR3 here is CATSSTTLTGGRTYEQYF. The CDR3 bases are TGTGCCACCAGCAGCACAACCCTTACAGGGGGACGCACCTACGAGCAGTACTTC.

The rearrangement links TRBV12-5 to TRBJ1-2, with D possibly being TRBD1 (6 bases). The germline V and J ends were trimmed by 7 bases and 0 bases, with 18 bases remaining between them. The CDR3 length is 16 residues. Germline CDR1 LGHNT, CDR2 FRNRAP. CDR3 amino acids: CASAKGQGLANYGYTF. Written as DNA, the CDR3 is TGTGCTAGTGCGAAGGGGCAGGGGCTTGCTAACTATGGCTACACCTTC.

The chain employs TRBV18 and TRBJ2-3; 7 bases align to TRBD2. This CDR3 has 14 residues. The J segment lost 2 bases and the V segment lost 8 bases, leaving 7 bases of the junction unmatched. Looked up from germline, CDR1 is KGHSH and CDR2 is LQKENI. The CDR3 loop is CASREGLITDTQYF. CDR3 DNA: TGTGCCAGCCGAGAGGGACTAATCACAGATACGCAGTATTTT.

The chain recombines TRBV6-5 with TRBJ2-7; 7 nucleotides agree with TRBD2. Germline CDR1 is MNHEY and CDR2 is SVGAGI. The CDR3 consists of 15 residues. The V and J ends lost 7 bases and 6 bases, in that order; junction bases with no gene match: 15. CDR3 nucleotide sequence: TGTGCCAGCACCTTCTCCAAGGCGGGGAGGGGCGAGCAGTACTTC. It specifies CASTFSKAGRGEQYF.

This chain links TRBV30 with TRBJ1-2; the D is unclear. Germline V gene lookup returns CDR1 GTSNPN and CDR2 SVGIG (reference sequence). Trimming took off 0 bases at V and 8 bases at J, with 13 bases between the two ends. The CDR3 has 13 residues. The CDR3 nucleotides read TGTGCCTGGAGTGTACTAGGGTTGGGAGGCTACACCTTC. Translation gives CAWSVLGLGGYTF.

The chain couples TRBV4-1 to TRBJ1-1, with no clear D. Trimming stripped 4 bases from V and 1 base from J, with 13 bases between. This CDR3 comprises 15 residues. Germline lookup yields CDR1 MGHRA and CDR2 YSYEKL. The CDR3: CASSPFRSKNTEAFF. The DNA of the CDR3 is TGCGCCAGCAGCCCTTTTAGAAGCAAGAACACTGAAGCTTTCTTT.

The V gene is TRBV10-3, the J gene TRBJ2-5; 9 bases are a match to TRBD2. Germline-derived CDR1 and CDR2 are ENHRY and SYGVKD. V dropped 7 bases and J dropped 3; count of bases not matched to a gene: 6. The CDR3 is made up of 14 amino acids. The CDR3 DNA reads TGTGCCATCACCGCGGGGGGGGGAGAAGAGACCCAGTACTTC. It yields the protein CAITAGGGEETQYF.

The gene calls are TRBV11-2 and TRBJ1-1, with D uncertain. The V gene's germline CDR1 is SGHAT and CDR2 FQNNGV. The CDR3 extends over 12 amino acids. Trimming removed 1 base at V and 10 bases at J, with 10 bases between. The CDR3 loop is CASSLASGRAFF. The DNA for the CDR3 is TGTGCCAGCAGCTTAGCTTCCGGGAGAGCTTTCTTT. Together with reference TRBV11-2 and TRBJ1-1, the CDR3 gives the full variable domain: EAGVAQSPRYKIIEKRQSVAFWCNPISGHATLYWYQQILGQGPKLLIQFQNNGVVDDSQLPKDRFSAERLKGVDSTLKIQPAKLEDSAVYLCASSLASGRAFFGQGTRLTVV.

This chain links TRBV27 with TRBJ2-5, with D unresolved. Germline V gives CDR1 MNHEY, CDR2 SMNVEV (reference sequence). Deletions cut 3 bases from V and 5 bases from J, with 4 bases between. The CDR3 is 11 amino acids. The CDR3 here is CASSFEETQYF. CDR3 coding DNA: TGTGCCAGCAGTTTCGAGGAGACCCAGTACTTC.

In DNA, the CDR3 is TGCAGCGTTGTCGGGGGGACAGGGGGCTCCGAGTCCTACGAGCAGTACTTC. Its protein is CSVVGGTGGSESYEQYF. The rearrangement joins TRBV29-1 to TRBJ2-7; 12 positions agree with TRBD1. Looked up from germline, CDR1 is SQVTM and CDR2 is ANQGSEA. CDR3 size: 17 residues. Trimming cost V 4 bases and J 1 base; bases outside gene matches: 11.

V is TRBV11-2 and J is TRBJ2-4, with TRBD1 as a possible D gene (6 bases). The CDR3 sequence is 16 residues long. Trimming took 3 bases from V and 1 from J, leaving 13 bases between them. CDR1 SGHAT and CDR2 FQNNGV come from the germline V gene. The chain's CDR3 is CASSFSGVRAKNIQYF. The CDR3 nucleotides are TGTGCCAGCAGCTTTTCAGGGGTACGGGCCAAAAACATTCAGTACTTC.

The CDR3 region is CASSASSGLAGGQHYEQYF. CDR3 sequence (DNA): TGTGCCAGCTCAGCAAGTTCGGGACTAGCGGGGGGCCAGCATTACGAGCAGTACTTC. The rearrangement uses TRBV18 and TRBJ2-7; the match to TRBD2 covers 15 bases. The CDR3 covers 19 residues. The junction had 15 bases not matched to a gene; V was cut back by 5 bases and J by 4 bases. In germline, CDR1 is KGHSH, CDR2 LQKENI.

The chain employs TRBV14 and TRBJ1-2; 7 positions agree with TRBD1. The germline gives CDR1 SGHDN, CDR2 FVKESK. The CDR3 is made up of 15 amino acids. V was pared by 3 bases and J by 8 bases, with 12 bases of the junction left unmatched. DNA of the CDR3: TGTGCCAGCAGCCAGAGGACAGGACCGGTAATGGGCTACACCTTC. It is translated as CASSQRTGPVMGYTF.

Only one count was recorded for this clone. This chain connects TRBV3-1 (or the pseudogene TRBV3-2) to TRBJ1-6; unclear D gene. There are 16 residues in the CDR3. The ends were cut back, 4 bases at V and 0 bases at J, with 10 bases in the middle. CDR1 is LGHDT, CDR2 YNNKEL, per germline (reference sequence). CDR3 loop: CASSPRLLSYNSPLHF. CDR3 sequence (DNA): TGTGCCAGCAGCCCGCGACTTCTCTCCTATAATTCACCCCTCCACTTT.